The 23 T cell receptor beta chains in this list originate from one sample, sequenced in a study of blood T cell repertoires in COVID-19. TCRdb's table, derived via immunoSEQ multiplex PCR, lists solely in-frame clones and lacks some. The sample holds under 250,000 clones, 80% to 85% seen once. The sample comprised peripheral blood. These TCRs come from a middle-aged man with active or convalescent COVID-19.

The chain carries TRBV9 and TRBJ1-2; TRBD1 matches 7 bases. The CDR3 contains 15 residues. CDR1 is SGDLS, CDR2 YYNGEE, per germline. V lost 0 bases to trimming and J lost 3 bases; unmatched junction nucleotides: 5. The CDR3 loop is CASSVGGTADYGYTF. CDR3 coding DNA: TGTGCCAGCAGCGTAGGCGGGACAGCTGACTATGGCTACACCTTC. Drawing the rest from reference TRBV9 and TRBJ1-2, the complete variable domain is DSGVTQTPKHLITATGQRVTLRCSPRSGDLSVYWYQQSLDQGLQFLIQYYNGEERAKGNILERFSAQQFPDLHSELNLSSLELGDSALYFCASSVGGTADYGYTFGSGTRLTVV.

As DNA, the CDR3 is TGCGCCAGCAGCCAGCAGGGGGACAGTGACGAGCAGTACTTC. It encodes CASSQQGDSDEQYF. This chain links TRBV4-3 with TRBJ2-7; 7 bases agree with TRBD1. V lost 3 bases, J lost 5 bases, and 7 bases stayed unmatched. This CDR3 comprises 14 residues. The germline V gene has CDR1 LGHNA and CDR2 YSLEER.

The chain combines TRBV24-1 with TRBJ1-6; D is ambiguous. Trimming took off 5 bases at V and 0 bases at J, with 7 bases between the two ends. From germline, CDR1 is KGHDR and CDR2 SFDVKD. CDR3 length: 15 amino acids. The CDR3 spells CATSGRSSYNSPLHF. The CDR3 DNA reads as TGTGCCACCAGTGGACGGAGCTCCTATAATTCACCCCTCCACTTT.

The chain combines TRBV23-1 with TRBJ2-7; 8 nucleotides line up with TRBD1. TRBV23-1 is filed as an ORF, its function uncertain. Trimming at V came to 8 bases and at J to 7 bases, leaving 4 bases not matched to a gene. This CDR3 region has 11 residues. The CDR3 nucleotides are TGCGCCAGCTCAACAGGGGGTGAGCAGTACTTC. It codes for CASSTGGEQYF.

This clone was observed a few times. The genes are TRBV19 and TRBJ1-1; TRBD1 aligns across 7 bases. Per the germline V gene, CDR1 is LNHDA and CDR2 is SQIVND (reference sequence). The CDR3 consists of 14 residues. The J segment lost 2 bases and the V segment lost 6 bases, leaving 6 bases of the junction unmatched. The DNA for the CDR3 is TGTGCCAGTAGCAGACAGGGTACTAACACTGAAGCTTTCTTT. Its translation is CASSRQGTNTEAFF.

This clone was detected only once. The rearrangement joins TRBV28 to TRBJ1-2, with D possibly being TRBD1 (6 bases). The CDR3 is made up of 15 amino acids. CDR1 and CDR2 from the germline V gene are MDHEN and SYDVKM. V lost 5 bases, J lost 5 bases, and 18 bases lay in between. The CDR3 loop reads CASSPSSAGVYGYTF. As DNA, the CDR3 is TGTGCCAGCAGTCCTTCATCCGCAGGGGTTTATGGCTACACCTTC.

The CDR3 reads CASSQRGNSGANVLTF. The CDR3 nucleotides read TGTGCCAGCTCACAGCGGGGGAACTCTGGGGCCAACGTCCTGACTTTC. The chain carries TRBV18 and TRBJ2-6, with 8 bases matching TRBD2. From germline, CDR1 is KGHSH and CDR2 LQKENI. V trimming: 4 bases; J trimming: 0 bases; junction bases outside the gene matches: 2. The CDR3 contains 16 residues.

This chain connects TRBV2 to TRBJ1-6; D is ambiguous. Between the trimmed V and J ends, which lost 6 bases and 13 bases, there was a span of 22 bases. The germline CDR1 and CDR2 sequences are SNHLY and FYNNEI. This CDR3 has 15 residues. DNA of the CDR3: TGTGCCAGCAGAGACCTACTTGGCGGGTTTTTTCCCCTCCACTTT. This translates into CASRDLLGGFFPLHF.

The chain is built from TRBV18 and TRBJ2-5; D is unclear. This CDR3 has 13 residues. The V gene's germline CDR1 is KGHSH and CDR2 LQKENI. Trimming stripped 2 bases from V and 3 bases from J, with 7 bases between. CDR3 residues: CASSPILKETQYF. Written as DNA, the CDR3 is TGTGCCAGCTCACCAATCCTTAAAGAGACCCAGTACTTC.

V usage is TRBV27 and J usage is TRBJ1-2; D is possibly TRBD1 (6 bases). The CDR3 runs 15 residues. Germline V CDR1 and CDR2: MNHEY, SMNVEV (reference sequence). Trimming removed 5 bases at V and 0 bases at J, with 13 bases between. CDR3 in DNA: TGTGCCAGCAGTACTCGGACAGAAGCTAACTATGGCTACACCTTC. Amino acids: CASSTRTEANYGYTF.

This clone was counted between two and nine times. This chain joins TRBV6-5 and TRBJ1-2; TRBD1 agrees at 8 bases. From germline, CDR1 is MNHEY and CDR2 SVGAGI. V shed 6 bases, J shed 4 bases, and the junction held 4 bases outside the gene matches. This CDR3 is built from 13 residues. CDR3 nucleotide sequence: TGTGCCAGCAGGCCGGGACAGGCCTATGGCTACACCTTC. It encodes CASRPGQAYGYTF.

This rearrangement joins TRBV7-2 to TRBJ2-3, with a weak D call TRBD2 (6 bases). Germline loops: CDR1 SGHTA, CDR2 FQGNSA. The CDR3 consists of 13 residues. Trimming took 10 bases from V and 1 from J, leaving 12 bases between them. CDR3 region: CAIRWGGTDTQYF. The CDR3, as DNA: TGTGCCATTAGGTGGGGGGGCACAGATACGCAGTATTTT.

This chain connects TRBV3-1 (or the pseudogene TRBV3-2) to TRBJ2-1; TRBD2 matches at 7 bases. The CDR3 is made up of 15 amino acids. Germline loops: CDR1 LGHDT, CDR2 YNNKEL (reference sequence). After removal of 1 base from V and 1 base from J, the junction contained 1 base not matched to a gene. The DNA of the CDR3 is TGTGCCAGCAGCCAAGTCGGGGGGTCCTACAATGAGCAGTTCTTC. It is translated as CASSQVGGSYNEQFF.

The chain employs TRBV4-1 and TRBJ2-1, with 15 bases that match TRBD2. Germline loops: CDR1 MGHRA, CDR2 YSYEKL. Losses at the gene ends were 4 bases for V and 9 bases for J; bases not matched to a gene: 7. This CDR3 spans 16 amino acids. The CDR3 bases are TGCGCCAGCAGCCTAGGACTAGCGGGGGGGCCCGGTGAGCAGTTCTTC. It translates to CASSLGLAGGPGEQFF.

The chain recombines TRBV2 with TRBJ1-3, with D possibly TRBD1 on 6 matching bases. There are 14 residues in the CDR3. CDR1 is SNHLY and CDR2 is FYNNEI in the germline V gene. The ends were cut back, 7 bases at V and 4 bases at J, with 14 bases in the middle. CDR3 sequence: CASTIGQGGNTIYF. The CDR3 coding sequence is TGTGCCAGCACAATTGGGCAGGGGGGAAACACCATATATTTT.

The chain links TRBV6-2 or TRBV6-3 to TRBJ1-2; possible D gene TRBD1, 5 bases. CDR3 length: 13 residues. Germline lookup yields CDR1 MNHEY and CDR2 SVGEGT. Trimming left V 0 bases short and J 6 bases short, with 8 bases between. CDR3 loop: CASSYSQGNGYTF. CDR3 bases: TGTGCCAGCAGTTACTCGCAGGGAAATGGCTACACCTTC.

The chain is built from TRBV3-1 (or the pseudogene TRBV3-2) and TRBJ1-4; 7 positions match TRBD1. Per the germline V gene, CDR1 is LGHDT and CDR2 is YNNKEL (reference sequence). After removal of 2 bases from V and 3 bases from J, the junction contained 3 bases not matched to a gene. CDR3 length equals 15 residues. For the CDR3, the DNA is TGTGCCAGCAGCCAAATGACAGGGCCTAATGAAAAACTGTTTTTT. This translates into CASSQMTGPNEKLFF.

The chain links TRBV6-5 to TRBJ2-3; D perhaps matches TRBD1 (6 bases). The germline V gene has CDR1 MNHEY and CDR2 SVGAGI. Trimming stripped 7 bases from V and 5 bases from J, with 19 bases between. The CDR3 has 15 residues. Written as DNA, the CDR3 is TGTGCCAGCATCTTACAGGGAACCCCCTTAGATACGCAGTATTTT. Its protein is CASILQGTPLDTQYF.

The rearrangement uses TRBV28 and TRBJ2-2, with D perhaps TRBD1 (6 bases). V was cut by 5 bases and J by 9 bases, with 16 bases left in between. CDR1 and CDR2 (germline): MDHEN, SYDVKM. The CDR3 contains 14 residues. The CDR3 region is CASSKTGMFRELFF. For the CDR3, the DNA is TGTGCCAGCAGTAAAACAGGGATGTTCCGGGAGCTGTTTTTT.

The chain combines TRBV6-6 with TRBJ2-1; TRBD1 matches 7 bases. CDR1 and CDR2 (germline): MNHNY, SVGAGI (reference sequence). J gave up 1 base and V 7 bases, and 4 bases lay outside the gene matches. The CDR3 is made up of 14 amino acids. CDR3 sequence (DNA): TGTGCCAGCACCCCGGGACAGTCCTACAATGAGCAGTTCTTC. It yields the protein CASTPGQSYNEQFF.

V is TRBV4-1 and J is TRBJ2-7; TRBD2 is a possible D gene (6 bases). Trimming pared 3 bases from V and 2 bases from J, leaving 14 bases between. The CDR3 spans 15 residues. The germline gives CDR1 MGHRA, CDR2 YSYEKL. CDR3 sequence reads: CASSQGLFGAYEQYF. For the CDR3, the DNA is TGCGCCAGCAGCCAGGGACTCTTCGGGGCCTACGAGCAGTACTTC.

The chain is built from TRBV3-1 (or the pseudogene TRBV3-2) and TRBJ2-4, with D tentatively TRBD1 (6 bases). The V end was cut by 6 bases, the J end by 8 bases, with 14 bases between. The CDR3 extends over 13 amino acids. The germline gives CDR1 LGHDT, CDR2 YNNKEL (reference sequence). The CDR3 loop reads CASRLTGFDIQYF. CDR3 DNA sequence: TGTGCCAGCAGACTAACAGGGTTTGACATTCAGTACTTC.

The chain links TRBV5-1 to TRBJ2-1; 15 nucleotides line up with TRBD2. Trimming took 4 bases from V and 0 from J; bases not matched to a gene: 8. This CDR3 has 19 amino acids. Germline-derived CDR1 and CDR2 are SGHRS and YFSETQ. The CDR3 protein is CASSPGLAGGISSYNEQFF. The DNA of the CDR3 is TGCGCCAGCAGCCCCGGACTAGCGGGGGGGATTAGCTCCTACAATGAGCAGTTCTTC. The full variable domain, its missing parts supplied by reference TRBV5-1 and TRBJ2-1, is KAGVTQTPRYLIKTRGQQVTLSCSPISGHRSVSWYQQTPGQGLQFLFEYFSETQRNKGNFPGRFSGRQFSNSRSEMNVSTLELGDSALYLCASSPGLAGGISSYNEQFFGPGTRLTVL.